These 31 T cell receptor beta chains were all obtained from the same sample, sequenced in a study of CD8 T cells in Susac syndrome. A quantity of roughly 0.5 to 1 ug RNA underwent reverse transcription using random hexamers. TCRdb recomputed calls from the immunoSEQ multiplex PCR reads with MiXCR, one row per CDR3 protein. Of 120,000 or so distinct CDR3 sequences listed, less than 95% are singletons. What was sequenced was CD4+ T cells from PBMCs. The receptors were sampled from a human donor in good health.

The rearrangement uses TRBV7-2 and TRBJ2-7, with TRBD2 identical over 14 bases. Losses at the gene ends were 1 base for V and 0 bases for J; bases not matched to a gene: 5. The CDR3 covers 18 residues. Germline lookup yields CDR1 SGHTA and CDR2 FQGNSA. The CDR3 region has the DNA TGTGCCAGCAGCTTAGTTGGCGGGACTAGCGGGAGCTCCTACGAGCAGTACTTC. As protein: CASSLVGGTSGSSYEQYF.

The chain couples TRBV5-6 to TRBJ1-2; D gene unclear. The CDR3 totals 13 residues. Germline assignment: CDR1 SGHDT and CDR2 YYEEEE. Trimming took off 0 bases at V and 4 bases at J, with 7 bases between the two ends. CDR3 region: CASSLARPYGYTF. The CDR3, as DNA: TGTGCCAGCAGCTTGGCAAGACCCTATGGCTACACCTTC.

The J gene is TRBJ2-7, the V gene TRBV4-1; either TRBD1 or TRBD2 may supply D (5 bases each). The CDR3 has 18 amino acids. Germline V gene lookup returns CDR1 MGHRA and CDR2 YSYEKL. Trimming left V 1 base short and J 0 bases short, with 19 bases between. CDR3 sequence reads: CASSQGGTRWGTSYEQYF. The CDR3, as DNA: TGCGCCAGCAGCCAAGGGGGGACCAGATGGGGGACCTCCTACGAGCAGTACTTC.

The chain links TRBV30 to TRBJ2-7, with D perhaps TRBD1 (7 bases). CDR1 and CDR2 (germline): GTSNPN, SVGIG (reference sequence). This CDR3 is 13 amino acids long. V shed 6 bases and J shed 1 base, with 13 bases lying between them. CDR3 sequence reads: CACSGGNSYEQYF. As DNA, the CDR3 is TGTGCCTGCTCAGGGGGGAATTCCTACGAGCAGTACTTC. The full variable domain, its missing parts supplied by reference TRBV30 and TRBJ2-7, is SQTIHQWPATLVQPVGSPLSLECTVEGTSNPNLYWYRQAAGRGLQLLFYSVGIGQISSEVPQNLSASRPQDRQFILSSKKLLLSDSGFYLCACSGGNSYEQYFGPGTRLTVT.

V and J are TRBV27 and TRBJ2-5, with TRBD2 matching over 12 bases. The germline CDR1 and CDR2 sequences are MNHEY and SMNVEV (reference sequence). The J segment lost 1 base and the V segment lost 9 bases, leaving 6 bases of the junction unmatched. This CDR3 region has 15 residues. The CDR3 nucleotides read TGTGCCAGTTCGAGACTAGCGGGAGCCCAAGAGACCCAGTACTTC. Its translation is CASSRLAGAQETQYF.

This chain connects TRBV27 to TRBJ2-5; 7 positions match TRBD1. CDR3 length: 15 amino acids. The V segment lost 5 bases and the J segment 5 bases; nucleotides outside the gene matches: 11. Germline CDR1 reads MNHEY; CDR2 reads SMNVEV (reference sequence). The CDR3 nucleotides read TGTGCCAGCAGTCCGGGGACAGCCCGTCGGGAGACCCAGTACTTC. It encodes CASSPGTARRETQYF.

V is TRBV3-1 and J is TRBJ1-6; a weak D match, TRBD1 (5 bases). Germline CDR1 LGHDT, CDR2 YNNKEL (reference sequence). This CDR3 comprises 15 residues. Trimming removed 4 bases from V and 8 bases from J, with 15 bases in between. The CDR3 DNA is TGTGCCAGCAGCCCCCTCCAGGGATCTGATTCACCCCTCCACTTT. This sequence encodes CASSPLQGSDSPLHF.

The V and J genes are TRBV2 and TRBJ2-1; D unclear. Germline V CDR1 and CDR2: SNHLY, FYNNEI. The CDR3 sequence is 17 residues long. V was clipped by 4 bases and J by 0 bases, with 16 bases between them. The CDR3, as DNA: TGTGCCAGCAGTGGGGATTTTGGAGTGAGCTCCTACAATGAGCAGTTCTTC. It encodes CASSGDFGVSSYNEQFF.

This rearrangement joins TRBV5-1 to TRBJ2-3; maybe TRBD2 (5 bases). The CDR3 is made up of 13 amino acids. Trimming shortened V by 3 bases and J by 4 bases, and 9 bases separated the two germline ends. CDR1 and CDR2 (germline): SGHRS, YFSETQ. The DNA for the CDR3 is TGCGCCAGCAGCTCCCTAGCTCCAGATACGCAGTATTTT. As protein: CASSSLAPDTQYF.

This chain joins TRBV6-5 and TRBJ2-7; D is ambiguous. Germline CDR1 is MNHEY and CDR2 is SVGAGI. The V end lost 8 bases, the J end lost 3 bases, and 8 bases lay between the germline ends. The CDR3 runs 11 residues. The CDR3 sequence: CASQRNYEQYF. The DNA of the CDR3 is TGTGCCAGCCAGAGAAACTACGAGCAGTACTTC.

The gene calls are TRBV2 and TRBJ1-5; D possibly corresponds to TRBD1 (5 bases). Trimming cost V 4 bases and J 7 bases, with 11 bases left between them. Germline CDR1 is SNHLY and CDR2 is FYNNEI. The CDR3 consists of 13 residues. This CDR3 is CASSGDSWQPQHF. The DNA for the CDR3 is TGTGCCAGCAGTGGGGACTCATGGCAGCCCCAGCATTTT.

The chain couples TRBV20-1 to TRBJ2-7; 11 bases line up with TRBD2. J lost 2 bases, V lost 1 base, and 13 bases had no gene match. Per the germline V gene, CDR1 is DFQATT and CDR2 is SNEGSKA (reference sequence). The CDR3 contains 18 residues. The CDR3 region is CSARAVGGTSGLAYEQYF. Here the CDR3 DNA reads TGCAGTGCTAGAGCGGTAGGGGGGACTAGCGGCCTCGCCTACGAGCAGTACTTC.

The chain recombines TRBV19 with TRBJ2-1; 12 bases are shared with TRBD2. The CDR3 has 15 residues. The J segment lost 6 bases and the V segment lost 5 bases, leaving 5 bases of the junction unmatched. Germline V CDR1 and CDR2: LNHDA, SQIVND (reference sequence). The CDR3 loop reads CASSPGTSGFNEQFF. In nucleotides, the CDR3 is TGTGCCAGTAGTCCCGGGACTAGCGGGTTCAATGAGCAGTTCTTC.

CDR3 nucleotides: TGTGCCAGCAGTTTGAAGGGGTTTAATCAGCCCCAGCATTTT. Translating it yields CASSLKGFNQPQHF. V gene TRBV12-3 or TRBV12-4 combines with J gene TRBJ1-5, with a tentative D call TRBD1 (5 bases). V dropped 3 bases and J dropped 4 bases, with 10 bases sitting between them. The CDR3 is 14 amino acids.

The chain couples TRBV28 to TRBJ1-1; perhaps TRBD1 as D (6 bases). This CDR3 is 15 amino acids long. Deletions cut 3 bases from V and 10 bases from J, with 21 bases between. Germline lookup yields CDR1 MDHEN and CDR2 SYDVKM. CDR3 in DNA: TGTGCCAGCAGTTTGGGGTTGACACTCCGAGGGGGAGCTTTCTTT. Its translation is CASSLGLTLRGGAFF.

This chain connects TRBV28 to TRBJ2-3; 13 nucleotides align to TRBD2. Trimming took 4 bases from V and 6 from J; bases not matched to a gene: 7. The CDR3 has 16 residues. Germline V gives CDR1 MDHEN, CDR2 SYDVKM. Written as DNA, the CDR3 is TGTGCCAGCAGTTCCCTACTAGCGGGAGGGCCGGATACGCAGTATTTT. Its translation: CASSSLLAGGPDTQYF. Drawing the rest from reference TRBV28 and TRBJ2-3, the complete variable domain is DVKVTQSSRYLVKRTGEKVFLECVQDMDHENMFWYRQDPGLGLRLIYFSYDVKMKEKGDIPEGYSVSREKKERFSLILESASTNQTSMYLCASSSLLAGGPDTQYFGPGTRLTVL.

The CDR3 DNA sequence: TGTGCCAGCAGTGAATTAGCGAACACCGGGGAGCTGTTTTTT. Protein product: CASSELANTGELFF. This chain joins TRBV2 and TRBJ2-2; no clear D. This CDR3 is 14 amino acids long. CDR1 and CDR2 from the germline V gene are SNHLY and FYNNEI. The V gene lost 2 bases and the J gene lost 0 bases, with 4 bases spanning the gap.

The genes are TRBV20-1 and TRBJ2-7; D might be TRBD2 (6 bases). The CDR3 is 13 residues long. Germline values: CDR1 DFQATT, CDR2 SNEGSKA (reference sequence). Trimming stripped 3 bases from V and 9 bases from J, with 18 bases between. CDR3 DNA: TGCAGTGCTAGGGAGGGGACGGAGCTCGCGCAGTACTTC. This codes for CSAREGTELAQYF.

The chain combines TRBV5-1 with TRBJ1-2, with 7 nucleotides matching TRBD1. CDR1 SGHRS and CDR2 YFSETQ come from the germline V gene. The CDR3 is 14 residues long. Germline trimming cut 4 bases from V and 4 bases from J; bases unmatched to any gene: 7. This chain's CDR3 is CASSETGSSYGYTF. CDR3 sequence (DNA): TGCGCCAGCAGCGAGACAGGGTCTAGCTATGGCTACACCTTC.

The chain couples TRBV12-3 or TRBV12-4 to TRBJ2-3; TRBD1 or TRBD2 may be the D gene (6 bases each). The V gene lost 6 bases and the J gene lost 8 bases, with 18 bases spanning the gap. The CDR3 consists of 14 residues. The chain's CDR3 is CASRMLTKGGTQYF. The CDR3 bases are TGTGCCAGCAGAATGCTAACAAAGGGGGGTACGCAGTATTTT.

This rearrangement joins TRBV9 to TRBJ2-2; 8 positions match TRBD2. CDR1 and CDR2 (germline): SGDLS, YYNGEE. The CDR3 sequence is 16 residues long. V dropped 4 bases and J dropped 4; count of bases not matched to a gene: 9. The CDR3 DNA is TGTGCCAGCAGCCTTACTAGCGGAGGGTCCACCGGGGAGCTGTTTTTT. It codes for CASSLTSGGSTGELFF.

The rearrangement joins TRBV6-6 to TRBJ1-4; D call uncertain. There are 15 residues in the CDR3. V was cut by 2 bases and J by 0 bases, with 7 bases left in between. In germline, CDR1 is MNHNY, CDR2 SVGAGI (reference sequence). The CDR3 sequence is CASSYPIATNEKLFF. Here the CDR3 DNA reads TGTGCCAGCAGTTACCCGATTGCAACTAATGAAAAACTGTTTTTT.

V and J are TRBV29-1 and TRBJ2-1, with 11 nucleotides matching TRBD2. This CDR3 comprises 13 residues. The germline V gene encodes CDR1 SQVTM and CDR2 ANQGSEA. Trimming removed 8 bases from V and 7 bases from J; junction bases left unmatched: 7. The CDR3 protein is CSSSSSGRNEQFF. In nucleotides, the CDR3 is TGCAGCTCGAGTTCTAGCGGGAGGAATGAGCAGTTCTTC.

The V and J genes are TRBV29-1 and TRBJ2-5; tentative D call: TRBD1 (7 bases). The germline V gene has CDR1 SQVTM and CDR2 ANQGSEA. V gave up 4 bases and J gave up 5 bases, with 20 bases separating them. The CDR3 is made up of 15 amino acids. CDR3 protein: CSVVRVPQGRETQYF. The CDR3 DNA reads TGCAGCGTTGTTCGGGTTCCACAGGGGAGGGAGACCCAGTACTTC.

The rearrangement joins TRBV27 to TRBJ2-7; D may be TRBD2 (6 bases). The germline V gene encodes CDR1 MNHEY and CDR2 SMNVEV (reference sequence). The CDR3 is 16 residues long. V was trimmed by 10 bases and J by 1 base, leaving 23 bases between them. CDR3 in DNA: TGTGCCACCCTAAACAGGCTTTTGCGGGATTCCTACGAGCAGTACTTC. Translation gives CATLNRLLRDSYEQYF.

The gene calls are TRBV5-1 and TRBJ2-3, with 10 bases lining up with TRBD2. Germline V gene sequence: CDR1 SGHRS, CDR2 YFSETQ. The CDR3 consists of 16 residues. V trimming: 3 bases; J trimming: 3 bases; junction bases outside the gene matches: 7. CDR3 amino acids: CASSSLAGGMTDTQYF. The CDR3 DNA sequence: TGCGCCAGCAGCTCGTTAGCGGGAGGAATGACAGATACGCAGTATTTT.

CDR3 nucleotide sequence: TGTGCCAGCAGCCCCTTCGGGGGGGGAAGGAACGAGCAGTACTTC. This translates into CASSPFGGGRNEQYF. The V call is TRBV14, the J call TRBJ2-7; 8 positions match TRBD2. The V gene's germline CDR1 is SGHDN and CDR2 FVKESK. The CDR3 has 15 residues. The V gene end was trimmed by 4 bases and the J gene end by 5 bases; junction bases not matched to a gene: 10.

The chain employs TRBV6-1 and TRBJ2-2; 9 bases align to TRBD2. This CDR3 region has 16 residues. Germline assignment: CDR1 MNHNS and CDR2 SASEGT. V was pared by 6 bases and J by 3 bases, with 8 bases of the junction left unmatched. Here the CDR3 DNA reads TGTGCCAGCAGCAGAAAGCGGGAGGAGTACACCGGGGAGCTGTTTTTT. This sequence encodes CASSRKREEYTGELFF.

This clonotype was counted a single time. This chain uses TRBV27 with TRBJ1-3; 9 bases match TRBD1. The CDR3 contains 15 residues. CDR1 MNHEY and CDR2 SMNVEV come from the germline V gene (reference sequence). The V segment lost 6 bases and the J segment 3 bases; nucleotides outside the gene matches: 6. The CDR3 loop reads CASRLGTGSGNTIYF. The CDR3 DNA follows: TGTGCCAGCAGACTCGGGACAGGGAGTGGAAACACCATATATTTT.

This sequence joins TRBV11-2 and TRBJ2-1, with 7 nucleotides matching TRBD1. The CDR3 totals 15 residues. CDR1 SGHAT and CDR2 FQNNGV come from the germline V gene. Trimming removed 7 bases from V and 12 bases from J; junction bases left unmatched: 18. CDR3 amino acids: CASTLRTGPASRQFF. CDR3 nucleotide sequence: TGTGCCAGCACCCTGAGGACAGGCCCCGCCTCACGGCAGTTCTTC.

The gene calls are TRBV10-3 and TRBJ2-7; 11 bases fit TRBD1. Germline CDR1 is ENHRY and CDR2 is SYGVKD. Germline trimming cut 4 bases from V and 6 bases from J; bases unmatched to any gene: 17. The CDR3 has 18 amino acids. Here the CDR3 reads CAISGPGQGAGGPPEQYF. In DNA, the CDR3 is TGTGCCATCAGTGGTCCTGGACAGGGGGCGGGAGGGCCTCCCGAGCAGTACTTC.